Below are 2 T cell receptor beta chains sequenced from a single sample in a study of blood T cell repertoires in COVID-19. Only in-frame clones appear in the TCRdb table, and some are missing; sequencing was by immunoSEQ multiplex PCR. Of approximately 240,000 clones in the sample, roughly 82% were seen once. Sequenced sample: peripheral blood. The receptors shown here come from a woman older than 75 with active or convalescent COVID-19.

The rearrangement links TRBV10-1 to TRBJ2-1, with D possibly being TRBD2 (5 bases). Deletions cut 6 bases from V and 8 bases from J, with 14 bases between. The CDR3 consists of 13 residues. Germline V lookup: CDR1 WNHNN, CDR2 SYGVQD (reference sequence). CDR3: CASSRDHLDEQFF. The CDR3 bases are TGCGCCAGCAGCCGGGATCATCTCGATGAGCAGTTCTTC.

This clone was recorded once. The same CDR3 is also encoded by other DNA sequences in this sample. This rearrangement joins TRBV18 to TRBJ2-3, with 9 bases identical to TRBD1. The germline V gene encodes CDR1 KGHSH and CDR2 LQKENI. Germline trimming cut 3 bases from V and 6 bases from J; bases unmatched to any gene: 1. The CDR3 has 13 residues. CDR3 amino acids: CASSPTGGDTQYF. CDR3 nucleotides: TGTGCCAGCTCACCGACAGGGGGTGATACGCAGTATTTT.